What follows describes a single T cell receptor beta chain. No antigen is known for it. Unmatched junction bases numbered 2, after V lost 3 bases and J lost 3 bases. This CDR3 is built from 14 residues. The germline CDR1 and CDR2 sequences are SEHNR and FQNEAQ (reference sequence). This specimen belongs to a study of cytomegalovirus exposure and HLA in healthy donors. Study-wide points: Later analysis identified a missense DCLRE1C variant that was linked to TCR beta V- and J-gene trimming. In vitro data verified a few CMV-associated chains as specific for CMV antigens.

This PCR relied on a set of 60 Vbeta primers and 13 Jbeta primers. TCRdb's table, derived via immunoSEQ multiplex PCR, lists solely in-frame clones and lacks some. The sample lists 150,000 or so clones, under 80% seen once, with about 4.3% in the top ten. This TCR was recovered from a man aged 18 to 29 in good health and CMV-seropositive. J is TRBJ2-5 and V is TRBV7-9; 9 bases line up with TRBD1. Sequencing was performed on PBMCs. CDR3 protein: CASSFGQGKETQYF. As DNA, the CDR3 is TGTGCCAGCAGCTTCGGACAGGGGAAAGAGACCCAGTACTTC.